This T cell receptor beta chain came from a study of CD8 T cells in Susac syndrome. Random hexamers were used to reverse transcribe 0.5 to 1 ug of RNA. A single record per CDR3 protein comes from TCRdb applying MiXCR to the immunoSEQ multiplex PCR reads. In the table there are about 200,000 distinct CDR3 sequences, 90% to 95% of which are singletons. Germline CDR1 and CDR2: LGHDT and YNNKEL (reference sequence). V was pared by 4 bases and J by 2 bases, with 9 bases of the junction left unmatched. This CDR3 region has 16 residues. This rearrangement joins TRBV3-1 to TRBJ2-3; 7 positions match TRBD2. Sequenced: CD4+ T cells from PBMCs. The receptor was derived from a human donor with multiple sclerosis. CDR3 sequence (DNA): TGTGCCAGCAGCCTACTAGCGAATCGTGACACAGATACGCAGTATTTT. It specifies CASSLLANRDTDTQYF.